A single sample gave rise to the 21 T cell receptor beta chains below, sequenced in a study of blood T cell repertoires in COVID-19. Sequenced by immunoSEQ multiplex PCR; TCRdb stores in-frame clones only, minus some. Of about 200,000 clones detected, over 75% appear once; the ten largest clones hold 6.2%. Material for sequencing was peripheral blood. These TCRs come from a woman aged 40 to 55 who had recovered from COVID-19.

In this sample, this clone turned up once. This chain connects TRBV6-5 to TRBJ2-3; no definite D call. Between the trimmed V and J ends, which lost 2 bases and 5 bases, there was a span of 14 bases. The CDR3 extends over 15 amino acids. Germline CDR1 is MNHEY and CDR2 is SVGAGI. CDR3 sequence reads: CASSYDHAAEDTQYF. The CDR3 DNA reads TGTGCCAGCAGTTACGACCACGCCGCGGAAGATACGCAGTATTTT.

The chain joins TRBV9 to TRBJ2-3; 12 positions match TRBD2. The CDR3 sequence is 16 residues long. The germline CDR1 and CDR2 sequences are SGDLS and YYNGEE. Germline trimming cut 4 bases from V and 1 base from J; bases unmatched to any gene: 4. As DNA, the CDR3 is TGTGCCAGCAGCTTACTAGCGGGAGGCGGCACAGATACGCAGTATTTT. Its translation: CASSLLAGGGTDTQYF.

V usage is TRBV9 and J usage is TRBJ1-1; D is ambiguous. The ends were cut back, 2 bases at V and 5 bases at J, with 16 bases in the middle. The CDR3 contains 15 residues. Germline CDR1 and CDR2: SGDLS and YYNGEE. CDR3: CASSVASDPRTEAFF. Here the CDR3 DNA reads TGTGCCAGCAGCGTCGCGTCAGACCCGCGGACTGAAGCTTTCTTT.

The CDR3 DNA reads TGTGCCAGCAGTGGGCCAGGGACAGGGATGTTTGAAGCTTTCTTT. This gives the protein CASSGPGTGMFEAFF. V usage is TRBV2 and J usage is TRBJ1-1; TRBD1 aligns across 9 bases. This CDR3 region has 15 residues. CDR1 and CDR2 (germline): SNHLY, FYNNEI. The J segment lost 7 bases and the V segment lost 4 bases, leaving 10 bases of the junction unmatched.

J is TRBJ1-5 and V is TRBV30; 10 nucleotides align to TRBD1. V shed 0 bases and J 7 bases; nucleotides not matched to a gene: 15. CDR3 size: 18 residues. Germline lookup yields CDR1 GTSNPN and CDR2 SVGIG (reference sequence). The chain's CDR3 is CAWSVNLFGQGGSQPQHF. CDR3 in DNA: TGTGCCTGGAGTGTCAACCTCTTCGGACAGGGGGGAAGCCAGCCCCAGCATTTT.

This clone was seen only a few times. The V and J genes are TRBV6-5 and TRBJ2-1, with 12 bases identical to TRBD2. The junction had 3 bases not matched to a gene; V was cut back by 6 bases and J by 3 bases. The CDR3 totals 15 residues. Germline loops: CDR1 MNHEY, CDR2 SVGAGI. Here the CDR3 reads CASRLTSGGYNEQFF. The CDR3 DNA reads TGTGCCAGCAGATTGACTAGCGGGGGCTACAATGAGCAGTTCTTC.

This clone occurred once. This chain links TRBV6-5 with TRBJ2-2; D perhaps matches TRBD1 (6 bases). CDR3 length: 14 amino acids. The germline V gene has CDR1 MNHEY and CDR2 SVGAGI. V dropped 3 bases and J dropped 3 bases, with 8 bases sitting between them. The CDR3 region is CASSYNRDTGELFF. CDR3 DNA: TGTGCCAGCAGTTATAACAGGGACACCGGGGAGCTGTTTTTT.

The chain joins TRBV28 to TRBJ1-2; D unclear. The CDR3 runs 13 residues. The germline CDR1 and CDR2 sequences are MDHEN and SYDVKM. V was clipped by 2 bases and J by 5 bases, with 9 bases between them. This CDR3 reads CASSLGGSYGYTF. DNA for the CDR3: TGTGCCAGCAGTTTAGGCGGATCTTATGGCTACACCTTC.

This sequence joins TRBV28 and TRBJ1-1; a weak D match, TRBD1 (5 bases). The V end lost 4 bases, the J end lost 1 base, and 13 bases lay between the germline ends. CDR3 length: 15 amino acids. Germline V gene lookup returns CDR1 MDHEN and CDR2 SYDVKM. CDR3 region: CASSSPPGSNTEAFF. In DNA form, the CDR3 reads TGTGCCAGCAGTTCACCCCCAGGGTCGAACACTGAAGCTTTCTTT.

The chain joins TRBV27 to TRBJ1-1, with D hard to call. The germline CDR1 and CDR2 sequences are MNHEY and SMNVEV (reference sequence). Trimming shortened V by 5 bases and J by 4 bases, and 11 bases separated the two germline ends. The CDR3 is 13 amino acids. CDR3 sequence: CASSARGVTEAFF. In DNA, the CDR3 is TGTGCCAGCAGTGCGCGGGGAGTCACTGAAGCTTTCTTT.

This clone appeared a few times. The chain carries TRBV2 and TRBJ2-7; the match to TRBD2 covers 9 bases. V dropped 4 bases and J dropped 3; count of bases not matched to a gene: 7. CDR3 length equals 15 residues. CDR1 SNHLY and CDR2 FYNNEI come from the germline V gene. CDR3 nucleotides: TGTGCCAGCAGTGTTGGGCTAGCGGGACTCTACGAGCAGTACTTC. Protein: CASSVGLAGLYEQYF. The whole variable domain, remainder taken from reference TRBV2 and TRBJ2-7, is EPEVTQTPSHQVTQMGQEVILRCVPISNHLYFYWYRQILGQKVEFLVSFYNNEISEKSEIFDDQFSVERPDGSNFTLKIRSTKLEDSAMYFCASSVGLAGLYEQYFGPGTRLTVT.

V gene TRBV27 combines with J gene TRBJ1-5; 9 bases map to TRBD1. V trimming: 8 bases; J trimming: 5 bases; junction bases outside the gene matches: 13. CDR1 is MNHEY, CDR2 SMNVEV, per germline (reference sequence). The CDR3 has 16 amino acids. The CDR3, as DNA: TGTGCCAGCGCCCCGGGACAGGGCCGACCCGATCAGCCCCAGCATTTT. Its protein product is CASAPGQGRPDQPQHF.

The chain has TRBV6-5 and TRBJ2-7; 9 positions match TRBD1. Looked up from germline, CDR1 is MNHEY and CDR2 is SVGAGI. V shed 5 bases, J shed 6 bases, and the junction held 5 bases outside the gene matches. The CDR3 is 13 amino acids. The CDR3 DNA reads as TGTGCCAGCAGTCAACGACAGGGGGGCGAGCAGTACTTC. It translates to CASSQRQGGEQYF.

There are many counts of this clone. This chain connects TRBV5-1 to TRBJ2-7; 9 nucleotides agree with TRBD1. The CDR3 runs 17 residues. V lost 1 base to trimming and J lost 5 bases; unmatched junction nucleotides: 13. Germline V gives CDR1 SGHRS, CDR2 YFSETQ. The DNA of the CDR3 is TGCGCCAGCAGCTTGAACTCGGGGACAGGGTCAACCCACGAGCAGTACTTC. Its protein is CASSLNSGTGSTHEQYF.

A single count supports this clone. The genes are TRBV30 and TRBJ1-1; TRBD1 agrees at 7 bases. This CDR3 region has 13 residues. CDR1 and CDR2 (germline): GTSNPN, SVGIG (reference sequence). V shed 6 bases, J shed 5 bases, and the junction held 9 bases outside the gene matches. The CDR3: CACQDREGTEAFF. The CDR3 bases are TGTGCCTGCCAAGACAGGGAAGGTACTGAAGCTTTCTTT.

In this sample, this clone turned up once. This chain links TRBV30 with TRBJ1-4; the match to TRBD1 covers 7 bases. Germline CDR1 is GTSNPN and CDR2 is SVGIG (reference sequence). The junction had 4 bases not matched to a gene; V was cut back by 1 base and J by 5 bases. The CDR3 has 14 amino acids. DNA of the CDR3: TGTGCCTGGAGTGAAACAGGGGTCAATGAAAAACTGTTTTTT. Translated, it gives CAWSETGVNEKLFF. Looking up the rest from reference TRBV30 and TRBJ1-4 gives the full variable domain: SQTIHQWPATLVQPVGSPLSLECTVEGTSNPNLYWYRQAAGRGLQLLFYSVGIGQISSEVPQNLSASRPQDRQFILSSKKLLLSDSGFYLCAWSETGVNEKLFFGSGTQLSVL.

The rearrangement uses TRBV6-5 and TRBJ1-2; no reliable D call. CDR3 size: 14 residues. Per germline, CDR1 MNHEY and CDR2 SVGAGI. V gave up 2 bases and J gave up 3 bases, with 10 bases separating them. CDR3 DNA: TGTGCCAGCAGTTACATGGGCAGAGACTATGGCTACACCTTC. The encoded protein is CASSYMGRDYGYTF.

V gene TRBV13 combines with J gene TRBJ2-2; TRBD2 might be the D (6 bases). V lost 8 bases and J 0 bases, leaving 13 bases between the germline ends. The CDR3 runs to 15 residues. Germline assignment: CDR1 PRHDT and CDR2 FYEKMQ (reference sequence). CDR3 amino acids: CASRWRGTNTGELFF. CDR3 sequence (DNA): TGTGCCAGCCGGTGGCGCGGGACGAACACCGGGGAGCTGTTTTTT.

The J gene is TRBJ1-1, the V gene TRBV9; the D is unclear. Looked up from germline, CDR1 is SGDLS and CDR2 is YYNGEE. V was cut by 0 bases and J by 1 base, with 10 bases left in between. This CDR3 is 15 amino acids long. The CDR3 spells CASSVVEGSNTEAFF. CDR3 nucleotide sequence: TGTGCCAGCAGCGTAGTTGAGGGCTCGAACACTGAAGCTTTCTTT.

V usage is TRBV6-5 and J usage is TRBJ2-2, with 8 nucleotides matching TRBD1. Trimming removed 9 bases from V and 5 bases from J; junction bases left unmatched: 8. This CDR3 region has 14 residues. Germline V gene lookup returns CDR1 MNHEY and CDR2 SVGAGI. The CDR3 here is CASLPGQDTGELFF. The CDR3 DNA follows: TGTGCCAGTTTACCGGGACAGGATACCGGGGAGCTGTTTTTT.

In DNA form, the CDR3 reads TGTGCCAGCAGCTTCCCCCGGGGGGAGGGCACAGATACGCAGTATTTT. Translating gives CASSFPRGEGTDTQYF. V is TRBV5-8 and J is TRBJ2-3, with 7 bases aligning to TRBD2. V dropped 2 bases and J dropped 1; count of bases not matched to a gene: 7. The CDR3 has 16 amino acids. Germline CDR1 is SGHTS and CDR2 is YDEGEE.